A selection of T cell receptor beta chains follows, all from one sample in a study of monozygotic twins with inflammatory bowel disease. TCRdb derives one entry per CDR3 protein from the 5' RACE reads, leaving out DNA. The sample has under 200,000 distinct CDR3 sequences. The material sequenced was blood. Receptor source: a human donor with ulcerative colitis or Crohn's disease, or a healthy co-twin of an affected twin (not recorded which). CDR3s include the opening cysteine and the closing phenylalanine or tryptophan.

V,J,CDR3
TRBV20-1,TRBJ1-6,CSARETIPGQGHSPLHF
TRBV5-6,TRBJ1-5,CASSLGAAGGQPQHF
TRBV6-4,TRBJ1-5,CASSDSAGTNQPQHF
TRBV6-5,TRBJ2-6,CASSYPAVSGANVLTF
TRBV12-3/TRBV12-4,TRBJ1-5,CASSLGDYNQPQHF
TRBV20-1,TRBJ2-5,CSALGQAGSRWETQYF
TRBV7-2,TRBJ2-7,CASSWRPGGGSNEQYF
TRBV29-1,TRBJ2-7,CSVESTSGNSYEQYF
TRBV9,TRBJ2-3,CASSDPGTQYF
TRBV20-1,TRBJ1-2,CSARDGKTGDYGYTF
TRBV28,TRBJ2-2,CASSLTGDTGELFF
TRBV28,TRBJ2-1,CASTYGQGFSGDEQFF
TRBV5-1,TRBJ2-2,CASSLEPGQDVTGELFF
TRBV20-1,TRBJ1-2,CSAIGGNYGYTF
TRBV7-9,TRBJ2-1,CASSLALRHNEQFF
TRBV12-3/TRBV12-4,TRBJ2-7,CASSPLGLYEQYF
TRBV5-4,TRBJ2-7,CASSLDGRQGENYEQYF
TRBV27,TRBJ1-6,CASSSQGPNSPLHF
TRBV4-3,TRBJ1-6,CASSQETGANSPLHF
TRBV4-1,TRBJ1-1,CASQGIYTEAFF
TRBV18,TRBJ2-1,CASATGGTSYNEQFF
TRBV20-1,TRBJ2-7,CSAAGQRDVYEQYF
TRBV29-1,TRBJ2-7,CSVGPRKGVPYEQYF
TRBV2,TRBJ1-1,CATQGAGVTEAFF
TRBV5-1,TRBJ2-7,CASSLAGPSYEQYF
TRBV12-3/TRBV12-4,TRBJ2-3,CASRNTGSSDTQYF
TRBV4-3,TRBJ2-7,CASSQDSGSYEQYF